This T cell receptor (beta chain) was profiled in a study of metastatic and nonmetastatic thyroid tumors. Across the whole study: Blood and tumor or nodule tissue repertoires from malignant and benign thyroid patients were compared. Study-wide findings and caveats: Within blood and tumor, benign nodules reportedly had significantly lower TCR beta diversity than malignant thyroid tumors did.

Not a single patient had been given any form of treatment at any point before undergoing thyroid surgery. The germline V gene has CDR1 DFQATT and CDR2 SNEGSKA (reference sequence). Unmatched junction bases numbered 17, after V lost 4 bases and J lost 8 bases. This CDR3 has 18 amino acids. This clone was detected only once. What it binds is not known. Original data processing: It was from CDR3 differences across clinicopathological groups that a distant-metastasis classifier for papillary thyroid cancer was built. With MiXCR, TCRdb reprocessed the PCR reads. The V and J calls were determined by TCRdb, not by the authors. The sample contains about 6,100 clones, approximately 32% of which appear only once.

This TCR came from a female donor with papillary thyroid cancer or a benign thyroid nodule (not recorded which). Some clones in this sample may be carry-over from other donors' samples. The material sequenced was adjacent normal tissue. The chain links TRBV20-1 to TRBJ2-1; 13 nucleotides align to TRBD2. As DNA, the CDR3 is TGCAGTGCTACCGGGGGAATGACTAGCGGGAGGAGTACGGATGAGCAGTTCTTC. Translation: CSATGGMTSGRSTDEQFF.